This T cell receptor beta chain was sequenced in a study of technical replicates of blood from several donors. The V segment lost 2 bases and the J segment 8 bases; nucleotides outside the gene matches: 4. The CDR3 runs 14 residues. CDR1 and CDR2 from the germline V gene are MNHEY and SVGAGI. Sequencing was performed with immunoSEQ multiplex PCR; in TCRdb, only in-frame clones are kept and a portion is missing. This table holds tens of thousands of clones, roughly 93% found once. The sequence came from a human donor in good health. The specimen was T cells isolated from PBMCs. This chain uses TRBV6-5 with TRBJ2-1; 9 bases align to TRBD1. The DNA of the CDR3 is TGTGCCAGCAGTTACCAGGACAGGGGAGATGAGCAGTTCTTC. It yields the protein CASSYQDRGDEQFF.